Presented here are 13 T cell receptor beta chains from one specimen sequenced in a study of blood T cell repertoires in COVID-19. Measured with immunoSEQ multiplex PCR; TCRdb has only the in-frame clones, and not every one. This table holds roughly 300,000 clones, nearly 90% found once. Material: peripheral blood. Receptor source: a man in his late teens or twenties with active or convalescent COVID-19.

This chain joins TRBV5-1 and TRBJ2-7; 7 bases line up with TRBD2. The CDR3 covers 14 residues. Germline CDR1 is SGHRS and CDR2 is YFSETQ. V was clipped by 0 bases and J by 4 bases; unmatched bases: 4. The CDR3 DNA sequence: TGCGCCAGCAGCTTGGGGGTTAGCGGGTACGAGCAGTACTTC. Translation: CASSLGVSGYEQYF.

The chain carries TRBV5-4 and TRBJ2-2; 7 bases map to TRBD1. The V and J ends lost 4 bases and 4 bases, in that order; junction bases with no gene match: 7. Per germline, CDR1 SGHNT and CDR2 YYREEE (reference sequence). The CDR3 totals 15 residues. DNA of the CDR3: TGTGCCAGCAGCGCCAGACAGGGAAGCACCGGGGAGCTGTTTTTT. Translation gives CASSARQGSTGELFF.

The CDR3, as DNA: TGTGCCAGCACCAGGCAGGGTTCCACCGGGGAGCTGTTTTTT. This translates into CASTRQGSTGELFF. The V call is TRBV27, the J call TRBJ2-2; D possibly corresponds to TRBD1 (5 bases). The V and J ends lost 7 bases and 4 bases respectively, with 13 bases between them. The CDR3 is 14 residues long. Germline V gene data show CDR1 as MNHEY and CDR2 as SMNVEV (reference sequence).

This chain uses TRBV5-4 with TRBJ2-7, with 12 bases lining up with TRBD2. After removal of 4 bases from V and 2 bases from J, the junction contained 7 bases not matched to a gene. This CDR3 region has 16 residues. Germline values: CDR1 SGHNT, CDR2 YYREEE (reference sequence). In DNA, the CDR3 is TGTGCCAGCAGCATCGGACTAGCGGGGCCAACCTACGAGCAGTACTTC. As protein: CASSIGLAGPTYEQYF.

The chain joins TRBV18 to TRBJ2-5; weak D call: TRBD2 (5 bases). V lost 4 bases and J lost 2, with 11 bases in between. The germline V gene has CDR1 KGHSH and CDR2 LQKENI. The CDR3 is made up of 14 amino acids. Written as DNA, the CDR3 is TGTGCCAGCTCACGTCCGTCGGGGCAAGAGACCCAGTACTTC. Its translation is CASSRPSGQETQYF.

This chain joins TRBV5-1 and TRBJ2-6, with D tentatively TRBD1 (5 bases). The V gene's germline CDR1 is SGHRS and CDR2 YFSETQ. V gave up 4 bases and J gave up 1 base, with 15 bases separating them. The CDR3 contains 17 residues. The CDR3 sequence: CASSHGQPRSGANVLTF. In DNA, the CDR3 is TGCGCCAGCAGCCACGGACAACCCAGGTCTGGGGCCAACGTCCTGACTTTC.

The chain has TRBV6-2 or TRBV6-3 and TRBJ1-5; 7 bases map to TRBD1. This CDR3 comprises 15 residues. From germline, CDR1 is MNHEY and CDR2 SVGEGT. With 5 bases clipped from V and 3 bases from J, the junction kept 7 bases outside the gene matches. CDR3 sequence (DNA): TGTGCCAGCAGTAGATCCGGGACAGACAATCAGCCCCAGCATTTT. This encodes CASSRSGTDNQPQHF.

The CDR3 bases are TGTGCCAGCAGCGCATGGGACAGACTCGCAACTAATGAAAAACTGTTTTTT. It translates to CASSAWDRLATNEKLFF. The rearrangement links TRBV9 to TRBJ1-4; 7 nucleotides align to TRBD1. The CDR3 length is 17 residues. Germline CDR1 reads SGDLS; CDR2 reads YYNGEE. The V and J ends lost 3 bases and 0 bases, in that order; junction bases with no gene match: 8.

The rearrangement links TRBV10-1 to TRBJ2-3; D possibly corresponds to TRBD1 (6 bases). The CDR3 is 16 residues long. V gave up 7 bases and J gave up 0 bases, with 17 bases separating them. Germline loops: CDR1 WNHNN, CDR2 SYGVQD (reference sequence). The CDR3 DNA sequence: TGCGCCAGCACCCGACCACAGGGCCAGAGCACAGATACGCAGTATTTT. This gives the protein CASTRPQGQSTDTQYF.

The chain combines TRBV27 with TRBJ2-1; possibly TRBD1 for D (6 bases). Trimming took 6 bases from V and 8 from J, leaving 26 bases between them. Germline CDR1 MNHEY, CDR2 SMNVEV (reference sequence). CDR3 length: 17 residues. The CDR3 loop reads CASRPSPFLVRGDEQFF. DNA for the CDR3: TGTGCCAGCAGGCCCTCCCCCTTTCTGGTCAGGGGCGATGAGCAGTTCTTC.

V is TRBV12-5 and J is TRBJ2-2; 9 positions match TRBD1. This CDR3 is 15 amino acids long. Germline V gene data show CDR1 as LGHNT and CDR2 as FRNRAP. V lost 5 bases, J lost 2 bases, and 3 bases stayed unmatched. The CDR3 is CASGEGQGNTGELFF. CDR3 in DNA: TGTGCTAGTGGTGAGGGACAGGGTAACACCGGGGAGCTGTTTTTT. Full variable domain (missing parts from reference TRBV12-5 and TRBJ2-2): DARVTQTPRHKVTEMGQEVTMRCQPILGHNTVFWYRQTMMQGLELLAYFRNRAPLDDSGMPKDRFSAEMPDATLATLKIQPSEPRDSAVYFCASGEGQGNTGELFFGEGSRLTVL.

As regards this clone: Other DNA sequences of this sample code for an identical CDR3. This chain joins TRBV12-3 or TRBV12-4 and TRBJ2-7; 8 nucleotides line up with TRBD1. The J segment lost 3 bases and the V segment lost 6 bases, leaving 4 bases of the junction unmatched. CDR3 length equals 13 residues. CDR3 sequence reads: CASSLGTGYEQYF. The DNA of the CDR3 is TGTGCCAGCAGCCTTGGGACAGGCTACGAGCAGTACTTC.

V and J are TRBV19 and TRBJ1-4, with D possibly TRBD1 on 6 matching bases. Trimming stripped 7 bases from V and 8 bases from J, with 14 bases between. CDR1 and CDR2 (germline): LNHDA, SQIVND (reference sequence). The CDR3 length is 13 residues. CDR3 residues: CASNIQGYEKLFF. CDR3 coding DNA: TGTGCCAGTAACATACAGGGCTACGAAAAACTGTTTTTT.